This TCR beta chain originates from a study of shared clonotypes between healthy human individuals (dated by TCRdb to between 2020 and 2021). With respect to the entire study: A couple of women and a few men aged 18 to 49 years were included in the cohort. For each donor, three plates each were used for CD4 naive and CD4 memory, two plates were used for CD8 naive, and one plate was used for CD8 memory. The study deeply sequenced blood TCR repertoires of about 5 healthy adults to estimate repertoire size and the extent of clonotype sharing between individuals. Libraries were prepared and TCR repertoires were sequenced by different laboratories using diverse techniques, in order to increase sequencing depth and limit assay-specific biases. Each donor's leukapheresis produced roughly between roughly 0.85 and 9.5 billion PBMCs. What the authors observed across the whole study: Based on pairwise subsampling, the degree of clonotype sharing among donors was expected to be affected by sequencing depth. Incomplete sequencing was indicated by rarefaction of sorted-subset datasets, despite the large sequencing depth. The small number of donors limited the genetic and exposure-history diversity represented. Sampling was limited to blood, and TCR repertoires in tissue likely differ from TCR repertoires in blood. Higher generation probabilities were observed for clonotypes shared by all four sorted-subset donors than for non-shared clonotypes. Larger estimated clonotype richness was generally found for naive subsets than for memory subsets. Across a few donors, roughly 5% of naive CD4, approximately 3.6% of naive CD8, 2% to 2.5% of memory CD4, and 0.3% to 0.45% of memory CD8 clonotypes were shared.

Trimming removed 2 bases from V and 4 bases from J; the gene matches leave 10 bases unexplained. The CDR3 holds 16 amino acids from the cysteine to the phenylalanine. Left in the record is the CDR3 DNA by itself, 48 bases read in frame from the first base. CDR1 KGHSH and CDR2 LQKENI are derived from the germline V gene. As concerns this clone: Its antigen has not been determined. No quality values exist for individual bases; no much larger clone is one base distant.

Using the deep immunoSEQ assay, TCR CDR3 regions were amplified from genomic DNA by multiplex PCR. Extracted genomic DNA from each cell subset was spread evenly across all wells of several immunoSEQ 96-well plates, with each plate serving as a replicate. For sorted subsets, roughly 200 ng of genomic DNA, equivalent to 30,000 or so T cell genomes, went into each replicate PCR. Purified libraries were quantified with a Qubit 3.0 fluorometer, sized on a Bioanalyzer 2100, and re-quantified with the KAPA Library Quantification kit. Every immunoSEQ 96-well plate was sequenced on a separate single-read 150-cycle Illumina NextSeq 550 flow cell. The authors' pipeline ran thus. Because the immunoSEQ output included only junctional sequences and no quality scores, the filtering could not be the same as the filtering used for full-length reads. To assign V/J genes and CDR3, sequences were annotated using PyIR, a Python wrapper for IgBLAST v1.9, with IMGT germline references. Any read was removed if the V/J assignment was weak (E-value above 1e-6), the CDR3 was missing, or the read contained stop codons, out-of-frame junctions, or ambiguous translated residues. V3J clonotypes were defined as sequences sharing an identical inferred V gene, J gene, and CDR3 amino acid sequence. Percentage overlap between repertoires was calculated by dividing the number of shared unique clonotypes by the size of the smaller repertoire. Repertoire richness was assessed with RTK rarefaction, the Chao1 estimator, and Recon v2.1 estimates of unobserved clonotypes. OLGA was used to compute generation probabilities for all TCRbeta clonotypes that the gDNA method yielded from a handful of donors. TCRdb retrieved this table from immuneACCESS and kept in-frame rearrangements only. Not all clones are present; in checked studies, unresolved V genes account for under half, and no reason is known for the remainder. The V and J calls and clone size come from that table; D and trimming were worked out from the DNA. This sample gives around 2,100,000 clones in total; approximately 94% of them show up just once. The top ten hold 1.2% of the sample.

CD8 naive samples were CD45RO-negative cells positively selected for CCR7, giving a CD45RA+CCR7+ population that excluded TemRA cells. Donors were healthy HIV-negative adults with no recently reported acute infections or vaccinations. All donors were Caucasian adults living in Nashville, Tennessee, USA. After blood collection by leukapheresis, PBMCs were isolated using Ficoll-Histopaque density gradient centrifugation and then cryopreserved in the vapor phase of liquid nitrogen. Purity and quantity of every magnetically sorted T cell population were checked by analytical flow cytometry. From each sorted fraction, genomic DNA was isolated and quantified by UV absorbance on a Nanodrop 2000c.

The specimen was naive CD8+ T cells sorted from blood. The cell subset or site label for this specimen denotes: CD45RA+CCR7+. This receptor chain uses TRBV18 and TRBJ2-7, with TRBD2 matching 8 junction bases. This clonotype originated in a man younger than 35 in good health. The DNA reads TGTGCCAGCTCACCAGGTCTTGAGGGACTAGTTTACGAGCAGTACTTC. Its amino acids are CASSPGLEGLVYEQYF. The full variable domain, with segments outside the CDR3 supplied by the reference TRBV18 and TRBJ2-7 proteins, appears as NAGVMQNPRHLVRRRGQEARLRCSPMKGHSHVYWYRQLPEEGLKFMVYLQKENIIDESGMPKERFSAEFPKEGPSILRIQQVVRGDSAAYFCASSPGLEGLVYEQYFGPGTRLTVT.